This entry concerns a single T cell receptor beta chain. Germline V gives CDR1 KGHDR, CDR2 SFDVKD. This CDR3 has 15 residues. V lost 4 bases to trimming and J lost 4 bases, with 14 bases between them. The data stem from a study of CD8 T cells in Susac syndrome. Random hexamers were used to reverse transcribe an amount of roughly 0.45 to 1 ug RNA. One entry per CDR3 protein, called by TCRdb with MiXCR from the immunoSEQ multiplex PCR reads. This table holds more than 150,000 distinct CDR3 sequences, 85% to 95% found once. The rearrangement links TRBV24-1 to TRBJ2-3, with D hard to call. The receptor's source is a human donor with Susac syndrome. The sequenced sample consisted of CD4+ T cells from PBMCs. Here the CDR3 DNA reads TGTGCCACCAGTGACGTGAATGACCCTTCAGATACGCAGTATTTT. This encodes CATSDVNDPSDTQYF.